This entry lists 32 T cell receptor beta chains sequenced from one sample in a study of shared clonotypes between healthy human individuals. Sequencing was performed with immunoSEQ multiplex PCR; in TCRdb, only in-frame clones are kept and a portion is missing. Of some 1.5 million clones listed, 98% are singletons. Sequenced input: naive CD4+ T cells sorted from blood. This sample's subset: CD45RA+ positively selected. These receptors were obtained from a man aged 30 to 45 in good health.

The chain has TRBV7-9 and TRBJ2-1; tentatively, D is TRBD1 or TRBD2 (5 bases each). The germline V gene encodes CDR1 SEHNR and CDR2 FQNEAQ (reference sequence). Trimming took off 2 bases at V and 6 bases at J, with 11 bases between the two ends. The CDR3 runs 14 residues. The CDR3 DNA sequence: TGTGCCAGCAGCTTACGCCGGGACCCCAATGAGCAGTTCTTC. Its protein product is CASSLRRDPNEQFF.

V usage is TRBV28 and J usage is TRBJ2-2; D possibly corresponds to TRBD1 (6 bases). The V gene lost 3 bases and the J gene lost 4 bases, with 12 bases spanning the gap. From germline, CDR1 is MDHEN and CDR2 SYDVKM. This CDR3 spans 15 amino acids. The CDR3 DNA reads as TGTGCCAGCAGTTTGAACAGGGTGGCCACCGGGGAGCTGTTTTTT. Translating it yields CASSLNRVATGELFF.

This chain joins TRBV9 and TRBJ2-5; 8 bases fit TRBD1. Per the germline V gene, CDR1 is SGDLS and CDR2 is YYNGEE. The CDR3 extends over 17 amino acids. V shed 0 bases, J shed 1 base, and the junction held 8 bases outside the gene matches. For the CDR3, the DNA is TGTGCCAGCAGCGTAGACCCGCAGGGGGCGACCCAAGAGACCCAGTACTTC. Translating gives CASSVDPQGATQETQYF.

The chain is built from TRBV19 and TRBJ2-1; maybe TRBD1 (5 bases). From germline, CDR1 is LNHDA and CDR2 SQIVND (reference sequence). V was trimmed by 7 bases and J by 1 base, leaving 14 bases between them. The CDR3 consists of 15 residues. CDR3 DNA: TGTGCCAGTAAAAAACGAACAGGTTCCTACAATGAGCAGTTCTTC. Translated, it gives CASKKRTGSYNEQFF.

This clone was seen a single time. V usage is TRBV27 and J usage is TRBJ2-7, with D perhaps matching TRBD1 (5 bases). Trimming cost V 6 bases and J 6 bases, with 21 bases left between them. Germline CDR1 reads MNHEY; CDR2 reads SMNVEV (reference sequence). The CDR3 is made up of 15 amino acids. CDR3 bases: TGTGCCAGCAGCTCAGGGCAATCGGGTACGAGCGAGCAGTACTTC. Amino acids: CASSSGQSGTSEQYF.

The V call is TRBV7-9, the J call TRBJ2-5; tentatively, D is TRBD1 (6 bases). V was cut by 4 bases and J by 5 bases, with 17 bases left in between. The CDR3 spans 15 residues. CDR1 and CDR2 from the germline V gene are SEHNR and FQNEAQ (reference sequence). In DNA form, the CDR3 reads TGTGCCAGCAGCTCGGACAGCCCCTTCTCGGAGACCCAGTACTTC. Residues: CASSSDSPFSETQYF. The full variable domain, its missing parts supplied by reference TRBV7-9 and TRBJ2-5, is DTGVSQNPRHKITKRGQNVTFRCDPISEHNRLYWYRQTLGQGPEFLTYFQNEAQLEKSRLLSDRFSAERPKGSFSTLEIQRTEQGDSAMYLCASSSDSPFSETQYFGPGTRLLVL.

J is TRBJ2-5 and V is TRBV29-1; 9 nucleotides line up with TRBD2. The germline V gene encodes CDR1 SQVTM and CDR2 ANQGSEA. Losses at the gene ends were 5 bases for V and 2 bases for J; bases not matched to a gene: 9. This CDR3 has 15 residues. CDR3 region: CSVSRGRDHQETQYF. The CDR3 DNA follows: TGCAGCGTTTCGCGCGGGAGGGACCATCAAGAGACCCAGTACTTC.

This chain joins TRBV5-5 and TRBJ2-2, with 7 bases fitting TRBD1. Germline assignment: CDR1 SGHKS and CDR2 YYEKEE (reference sequence). The V segment lost 0 bases and the J segment 6 bases; nucleotides outside the gene matches: 5. The CDR3 loop spans 15 amino acids. The CDR3 sequence: CASSLVTGDPGELFF. CDR3 DNA: TGTGCCAGCAGCTTGGTTACAGGGGATCCCGGGGAGCTGTTTTTT.

The chain links TRBV28 to TRBJ2-2; D uncertain. Germline V CDR1 and CDR2: MDHEN, SYDVKM. The CDR3 is made up of 14 amino acids. V shed 3 bases and J shed 1 base, with 6 bases lying between them. CDR3 region: CASSFSRNTGELFF. The CDR3 bases are TGTGCCAGCAGTTTCTCGAGGAACACCGGGGAGCTGTTTTTT.

This rearrangement joins TRBV5-1 to TRBJ2-7, with 12 bases fitting TRBD2. The CDR3 runs to 19 residues. The trim removed 2 bases at V and 4 bases at J, leaving 16 bases unmatched. Looked up from germline, CDR1 is SGHRS and CDR2 is YFSETQ. The DNA for the CDR3 is TGCGCCAGCAGCTTACCGGGACTAGCGGGCAGCAAGCAAGCTTACGAGCAGTACTTC. Amino acids: CASSLPGLAGSKQAYEQYF.

The chain carries TRBV18 and TRBJ1-1; D gene unclear. There are 14 residues in the CDR3. The germline CDR1 and CDR2 sequences are KGHSH and LQKENI. The ends were cut back, 6 bases at V and 0 bases at J, with 11 bases in the middle. CDR3 bases: TGTGCCAGCTCGCCTAGGGTAATGAACACTGAAGCTTTCTTT. The encoded protein is CASSPRVMNTEAFF.

The chain couples TRBV2 to TRBJ2-7; 8 bases are shared with TRBD2. CDR3 size: 14 residues. Germline V gene lookup returns CDR1 SNHLY and CDR2 FYNNEI. Trimming removed 6 bases from V and 2 bases from J; junction bases left unmatched: 6. CDR3 DNA sequence: TGTGCCAGCAGAACTAGCGGATTGGCCTACGAGCAGTACTTC. It specifies CASRTSGLAYEQYF.

The chain has TRBV4-1 and TRBJ1-5, with 8 bases aligning to TRBD1. V trimming: 0 bases; J trimming: 10 bases; junction bases outside the gene matches: 8. The germline V gene encodes CDR1 MGHRA and CDR2 YSYEKL. The CDR3 has 15 amino acids. DNA for the CDR3: TGCGCCAGCAGCCAAGATCAGGGGGCCGGGGGACCCCAGCATTTT. Its protein product is CASSQDQGAGGPQHF.

This clone was recorded only once. The chain carries TRBV5-1 and TRBJ2-3; D remains ambiguous. Trimming pared 4 bases from V and 0 bases from J, leaving 15 bases between. Germline assignment: CDR1 SGHRS and CDR2 YFSETQ. The CDR3 has 16 amino acids. The CDR3, as DNA: TGCGCCAGCAGCACACCACAGAGTTCTAGCACAGATACGCAGTATTTT. This gives the protein CASSTPQSSSTDTQYF.

V is TRBV25-1 and J is TRBJ2-5; 10 bases fit TRBD1. V lost 6 bases to trimming and J lost 4 bases; unmatched junction nucleotides: 8. The CDR3 runs 15 residues. Looked up from germline, CDR1 is MGHDK and CDR2 is SYGVNS. CDR3 loop: CASSEWRQGAETQYF. The CDR3 nucleotides are TGTGCCAGCAGCGAGTGGAGACAGGGGGCAGAGACCCAGTACTTC.

The chain links TRBV7-6 to TRBJ2-5, with TRBD2 matching over 9 bases. The germline gives CDR1 SGHVS, CDR2 FNYEAQ. The length of the CDR3 is 15 residues. V lost 4 bases and J lost 8; bases outside the gene matches: 11. CDR3: CASSSELAGVLTQYF. CDR3 bases: TGTGCCAGCAGCTCAGAACTAGCGGGTGTACTTACCCAGTACTTC.

The rearrangement joins TRBV27 to TRBJ2-2; 8 nucleotides agree with TRBD2. This CDR3 region has 16 residues. CDR1 and CDR2 from the germline V gene are MNHEY and SMNVEV (reference sequence). The trim removed 3 bases at V and 5 bases at J, leaving 8 bases unmatched. The CDR3 loop is CASSFVAGSGTGELFF. In nucleotides, the CDR3 is TGTGCCAGCAGTTTCGTAGCGGGATCGGGGACCGGGGAGCTGTTTTTT.

This clone was observed once. Different DNA sequences within this sample yield the same CDR3. V usage is TRBV28 and J usage is TRBJ2-7, with D perhaps TRBD1 (6 bases). The length of the CDR3 is 13 residues. CDR1 is MDHEN, CDR2 SYDVKM, per germline. The V end lost 7 bases, the J end lost 3 bases, and 13 bases lay between the germline ends. Here the CDR3 reads CASTTGQGYEQYF. The CDR3 DNA reads TGTGCCAGCACAACGGGACAAGGCTACGAGCAGTACTTC. Supplemented by reference TRBV28 and TRBJ2-7, the full variable domain reads DVKVTQSSRYLVKRTGEKVFLECVQDMDHENMFWYRQDPGLGLRLIYFSYDVKMKEKGDIPEGYSVSREKKERFSLILESASTNQTSMYLCASTTGQGYEQYFGPGTRLTVT.

This clone appeared a single time. The V gene is TRBV28, the J gene TRBJ1-2; weak D call: TRBD1 (5 bases). The CDR3 is 11 amino acids. Germline values: CDR1 MDHEN, CDR2 SYDVKM. V was clipped by 10 bases and J by 6 bases, with 12 bases between them. CDR3 DNA sequence: TGTGCCAACTCGGGACCGAATGGCTACACCTTC. This gives the protein CANSGPNGYTF.

The V and J genes are TRBV20-1 and TRBJ2-7; D unresolved. The ends were cut back, 0 bases at V and 6 bases at J, with 6 bases in the middle. Germline values: CDR1 DFQATT, CDR2 SNEGSKA (reference sequence). This CDR3 comprises 11 residues. The CDR3 loop is CSARDRTEQYF. The CDR3, as DNA: TGCAGTGCTAGAGATAGGACCGAGCAGTACTTC.

The chain combines TRBV5-1 with TRBJ2-7; a possible D gene is TRBD1 (6 bases). The CDR3 length is 16 residues. The V gene's germline CDR1 is SGHRS and CDR2 YFSETQ. V lost 2 bases, J lost 0 bases, and 15 bases lay in between. The CDR3: CASSFEQGRASYEQYF. The CDR3 bases are TGCGCCAGCAGCTTTGAACAGGGCCGTGCCTCCTACGAGCAGTACTTC. The full variable domain, in which reference TRBV5-1 and TRBJ2-7 provide the parts outside the CDR3, is KAGVTQTPRYLIKTRGQQVTLSCSPISGHRSVSWYQQTPGQGLQFLFEYFSETQRNKGNFPGRFSGRQFSNSRSEMNVSTLELGDSALYLCASSFEQGRASYEQYFGPGTRLTVT.

The V call is TRBV7-9, the J call TRBJ2-7, with D tentatively TRBD2 (5 bases). Germline assignment: CDR1 SEHNR and CDR2 FQNEAQ (reference sequence). The CDR3 consists of 17 residues. The V end lost 1 base, the J end lost 1 base, and 17 bases lay between the germline ends. The chain's CDR3 is CASSLGIGSFVSYEQYF. CDR3 bases: TGTGCCAGCAGCTTAGGGATAGGGAGTTTCGTATCCTACGAGCAGTACTTC.

The chain joins TRBV5-1 to TRBJ2-2; D may correspond to TRBD1 or TRBD2 (5 bases each). The V and J ends lost 4 bases and 4 bases respectively, with 11 bases between them. This CDR3 region has 14 residues. Germline CDR1 is SGHRS and CDR2 is YFSETQ. CDR3 sequence (DNA): TGCGCCAGCAGCACGTGGGACGGCACCGGGGAGCTGTTTTTT. As protein: CASSTWDGTGELFF.

The chain employs TRBV5-1 and TRBJ1-1; D remains unclear. The CDR3 has 15 residues. Per germline, CDR1 SGHRS and CDR2 YFSETQ. V lost 4 bases, J lost 6 bases, and 19 bases lay in between. The CDR3 DNA reads as TGCGCCAGCAGCCCGGACTCCGGGAACCGGGCTGAAGCTTTCTTT. As protein: CASSPDSGNRAEAFF.

V and J are TRBV10-3 and TRBJ2-1, with D tentatively TRBD2 (6 bases). CDR1 is ENHRY, CDR2 SYGVKD, per germline. V gave up 10 bases and J gave up 2 bases, with 9 bases separating them. There are 12 residues in the CDR3. CDR3: CATRGTYNEQFF. The CDR3 DNA is TGTGCCACCCGCGGGACCTACAATGAGCAGTTCTTC.

The chain couples TRBV7-8 to TRBJ2-5; no reliable D call. V lost 2 bases, J lost 5 bases, and 9 bases lay in between. The CDR3 loop spans 13 amino acids. CDR1 SGHVS and CDR2 FQNEAQ come from the germline V gene. CDR3 protein: CASSLYAKETQYF. The CDR3 region has the DNA TGTGCCAGCAGCTTATATGCTAAGGAGACCCAGTACTTC. Filled out from reference TRBV7-8 and TRBJ2-5, the complete variable domain reads GAGVSQSPRYKVAKRGQDVALRCDPISGHVSLFWYQQALGQGPEFLTYFQNEAQLDKSGLPSDRFFAERPEGSVSTLKIQRTQQEDSAVYLCASSLYAKETQYFGPGTRLLVL.

The rearrangement uses TRBV5-1 and TRBJ2-2, with D possibly TRBD1 on 6 matching bases. This CDR3 is built from 17 residues. Trimming removed 2 bases at V and 5 bases at J, with 19 bases between. Looked up from germline, CDR1 is SGHRS and CDR2 is YFSETQ. DNA of the CDR3: TGCGCCAGCAGCTTAATTACAGGGTCCCGTGAGACCGGGGAGCTGTTTTTT. This translates into CASSLITGSRETGELFF.

Written as DNA, the CDR3 is TGCAGCGTTGAATGGGGAAAAAACATTCAGTACTTC. This codes for CSVEWGKNIQYF. This rearrangement joins TRBV29-1 to TRBJ2-4; D remains unclear. V dropped 2 bases and J dropped 4 bases, with 6 bases sitting between them. The germline CDR1 and CDR2 sequences are SQVTM and ANQGSEA. The CDR3 consists of 12 residues. Filled out from reference TRBV29-1 and TRBJ2-4, the complete variable domain reads SAVISQKPSRDICQRGTSLTIQCQVDSQVTMMFWYRQQPGQSLTLIATANQGSEATYESGFVIDKFPISRPNLTFSTLTVSNMSPEDSSIYLCSVEWGKNIQYFGAGTRLSVL.

The V and J genes are TRBV10-3 and TRBJ1-1; no reliable D call. V lost 5 bases and J lost 11, with 9 bases in between. The CDR3 is made up of 10 amino acids. Germline V gene lookup returns CDR1 ENHRY and CDR2 SYGVKD. Written as DNA, the CDR3 is TGTGCCATCAGTAATGGTGTCGCTTTCTTT. Translating gives CAISNGVAFF.

This clone occurred once. The chain links TRBV11-2 to TRBJ2-1; D ambiguous. Per germline, CDR1 SGHAT and CDR2 FQNNGV. Trimming pared 7 bases from V and 9 bases from J, leaving 10 bases between. The CDR3 has 11 amino acids. As DNA, the CDR3 is TGTGCCAGCAACATTAAGGGTGAGCAGTTCTTC. Protein product: CASNIKGEQFF.

The chain links TRBV6-6 to TRBJ2-7; 8 bases agree with TRBD2. CDR1 MNHNY and CDR2 SVGAGI come from the germline V gene (reference sequence). The CDR3 runs to 15 residues. Trimming cost V 0 bases and J 6 bases; bases outside gene matches: 7. The CDR3 DNA follows: TGTGCCAGCAGTTACTCGACTAGCGTCAGCCGCGAGCAGTACTTC. Translating gives CASSYSTSVSREQYF.

This chain connects TRBV27 to TRBJ2-7; 9 positions agree with TRBD1. Germline loops: CDR1 MNHEY, CDR2 SMNVEV (reference sequence). The CDR3 contains 17 residues. Germline trimming cut 4 bases from V and 5 bases from J; bases unmatched to any gene: 15. The CDR3 loop is CASSSLRLTGGIHEQYF. CDR3 nucleotide sequence: TGTGCCAGCAGTTCACTCCGCCTGACAGGGGGGATTCACGAGCAGTACTTC.